Following are 17 T cell receptor beta chains from one sample sequenced in a study of Tregs in tolerant kidney transplant recipients. The assay was immunoSEQ multiplex PCR, and TCRdb's table has in-frame clones only and misses some. The top ten hold roughly 0.61% of the sample, which has more than 95,000 clones, around nine tenths seen once. The sample comprised CD4+ T cells from blood. Receptor source: a human donor in good health.

This chain connects TRBV6-6 to TRBJ2-5; either TRBD1 or TRBD2 may supply D (5 bases each). The CDR3 runs to 11 residues. Per germline, CDR1 MNHNY and CDR2 SVGAGI (reference sequence). With 7 bases removed from V and 10 bases from J, the gap between germline ends came to 13 bases. CDR3 protein: CASTGPGGQYF. The DNA of the CDR3 is TGTGCCAGCACCGGGCCTGGGGGCCAGTACTTC.

V is TRBV7-3 and J is TRBJ2-1, with TRBD2 identical over 11 bases. The germline V gene has CDR1 SGHTA and CDR2 FQGTGA. This CDR3 region has 15 residues. The V segment lost 3 bases and the J segment 6 bases; nucleotides outside the gene matches: 4. CDR3 nucleotide sequence: TGTGCCAGCAGCTTCTCTAGCGGGGGGTCCAATGAGCAGTTCTTC. Translated: CASSFSSGGSNEQFF.

V gene TRBV5-1 combines with J gene TRBJ2-1; 11 bases are shared with TRBD2. Germline lookup yields CDR1 SGHRS and CDR2 YFSETQ. The CDR3 covers 15 residues. V gave up 0 bases and J gave up 6 bases; unmatched junction bases: 2. The CDR3 bases are TGCGCCAGCAGCTTGGCTCTAGCGGGAGGCAATGAGCAGTTCTTC. Translating gives CASSLALAGGNEQFF.

This clone was recorded once. The chain recombines TRBV15 with TRBJ2-7, with 7 bases fitting TRBD1. This CDR3 comprises 15 residues. The V gene's germline CDR1 is LNHNV and CDR2 YYDKDF (reference sequence). The V gene end was trimmed by 1 base and the J gene end by 4 bases; junction bases not matched to a gene: 7. CDR3 sequence: CATSRGAGQVYEQYF. The CDR3 DNA sequence: TGTGCCACCAGCAGAGGGGCCGGACAGGTGTACGAGCAGTACTTC.

The chain employs TRBV5-4 and TRBJ2-3; weak D call: TRBD1 (6 bases). This CDR3 comprises 15 residues. V was cut by 1 base and J by 3 bases, with 12 bases left in between. Germline V gives CDR1 SGHNT, CDR2 YYREEE (reference sequence). The DNA for the CDR3 is TGTGCCAGCAGCTTGTCAGGGGCCGGGACAGATACGCAGTATTTT. The encoded protein is CASSLSGAGTDTQYF.

This clone was picked up one time. The rearrangement joins TRBV5-1 to TRBJ2-2; 10 nucleotides agree with TRBD1. The V gene's germline CDR1 is SGHRS and CDR2 YFSETQ. After removal of 3 bases from V and 5 bases from J, the junction contained 4 bases not matched to a gene. The CDR3 sequence is 15 residues long. The CDR3 nucleotides read TGCGCCAGCAGCTCCCCGGGACAGGGGACCGGGGAGCTGTTTTTT. Amino acids: CASSSPGQGTGELFF.

The chain links TRBV6-1 to TRBJ1-6; D gene uncertain. The CDR3 totals 14 residues. Germline CDR1 and CDR2: MNHNS and SASEGT. V was shortened by 3 bases and J by 7 bases, with 10 bases between the two germline ends. The CDR3 is CASSESPINSPLHF. CDR3 nucleotides: TGTGCCAGCAGTGAGAGCCCCATAAATTCACCCCTCCACTTT.

The chain has TRBV2 and TRBJ1-5, with 10 positions matching TRBD1. Germline loops: CDR1 SNHLY, CDR2 FYNNEI. The CDR3 length is 15 residues. The junction had 4 bases not matched to a gene; V was cut back by 7 bases and J by 1 base. This chain's CDR3 is CASNRDRGSNQPQHF. CDR3 sequence (DNA): TGTGCCAGCAACCGGGACAGGGGAAGCAATCAGCCCCAGCATTTT.

The chain couples TRBV4-1 to TRBJ1-2; unclear D gene. CDR3 length equals 15 residues. The V end lost 4 bases, the J end lost 4 bases, and 16 bases lay between the germline ends. CDR1 and CDR2 (germline): MGHRA, YSYEKL. The CDR3 nucleotides read TGCGCCAGCAGCCTAACCCCCCAGGCGGGCTATGGCTACACCTTC. It specifies CASSLTPQAGYGYTF.

The J gene is TRBJ1-1, the V gene TRBV19; TRBD1 is a possible D gene (6 bases). The V end was cut by 4 bases, the J end by 1 base, with 7 bases between. CDR1 is LNHDA, CDR2 SQIVND, per germline (reference sequence). This CDR3 comprises 13 residues. The CDR3 DNA sequence: TGTGCCAGTAGTAACAGGGCGAACACTGAAGCTTTCTTT. Translation: CASSNRANTEAFF.

The chain combines TRBV7-3 with TRBJ2-5; TRBD2 agrees at 9 bases. The CDR3 runs to 16 residues. The V gene's germline CDR1 is SGHTA and CDR2 FQGTGA. The V gene end was trimmed by 0 bases and the J gene end by 4 bases; junction bases not matched to a gene: 6. The CDR3 bases are TGTGCCAGCAGCTTAACCCCAGTAGCGGGGGCAGAGACCCAGTACTTC. Its protein is CASSLTPVAGAETQYF.

The chain links TRBV28 to TRBJ1-1; no clear D. Germline-derived CDR1 and CDR2 are MDHEN and SYDVKM. Deletions cut 5 bases from V and 0 bases from J, with 7 bases between. There are 13 residues in the CDR3. The CDR3 sequence: CASSPPVNTEAFF. DNA of the CDR3: TGTGCCAGCAGTCCCCCGGTGAACACTGAAGCTTTCTTT.

The genes are TRBV5-1 and TRBJ2-7, with 9 bases matching TRBD2. J lost 2 bases, V lost 4 bases, and 7 bases had no gene match. Per germline, CDR1 SGHRS and CDR2 YFSETQ. CDR3 length equals 15 residues. CDR3 sequence (DNA): TGCGCCAGCAGCCCGCAGCGGGAGGTCGCCTACGAGCAGTACTTC. Translated, it gives CASSPQREVAYEQYF.

The chain carries TRBV29-1 and TRBJ1-1; no reliable D call. The CDR3 has 11 amino acids. V was clipped by 5 bases and J by 3 bases, with 7 bases between them. Germline loops: CDR1 SQVTM, CDR2 ANQGSEA. The chain's CDR3 is CSVLPYTEAFF. CDR3 nucleotide sequence: TGCAGCGTTCTTCCCTACACTGAAGCTTTCTTT.

A few counts support this clone. This chain connects TRBV7-3 to TRBJ2-1, with 9 nucleotides matching TRBD1. In germline, CDR1 is SGHTA, CDR2 FQGTGA. Germline trimming cut 1 base from V and 7 bases from J; bases unmatched to any gene: 8. The CDR3 has 16 amino acids. The CDR3 DNA reads as TGTGCCAGCAGCTTAAACACAGGGGGCCACCTAAATGAGCAGTTCTTC. Amino acids: CASSLNTGGHLNEQFF. Drawing the rest from reference TRBV7-3 and TRBJ2-1, the complete variable domain is GAGVSQTPSNKVTEKGKYVELRCDPISGHTALYWYRQSLGQGPEFLIYFQGTGAADDSGLPNDRFFAVRPEGSVSTLKIQRTERGDSAVYLCASSLNTGGHLNEQFFGPGTRLTVL.

The J gene is TRBJ1-1, the V gene TRBV7-9; tentative D call: TRBD1 (6 bases). In germline, CDR1 is SEHNR, CDR2 FQNEAQ (reference sequence). The CDR3 runs 13 residues. V lost 4 bases to trimming and J lost 3 bases, with 9 bases between them. DNA for the CDR3: TGTGCCAGCAGCTACAGACAGGACACTGAAGCTTTCTTT. Translating it yields CASSYRQDTEAFF.

The chain uses TRBV2 and TRBJ1-5, with a weak D call TRBD1 (6 bases). Germline V gives CDR1 SNHLY, CDR2 FYNNEI. The V gene lost 3 bases and the J gene lost 1 base, with 10 bases spanning the gap. The CDR3 totals 15 residues. The CDR3 protein is CASSDLQGSNQPQHF. For the CDR3, the DNA is TGTGCCAGCAGTGACTTACAGGGCAGCAATCAGCCCCAGCATTTT.